These 14 T cell receptor beta chains came from one sample sequenced in a study of T cells in narcolepsy. Some clones are missing from TCRdb's copy, which holds only in-frame ones; the method was immunoSEQ multiplex PCR. The repertoire holds about 30,000 clones, with 75% to 85% as singletons. The specimen was CD45RA- memory CD4+ T cells from PBMCs. These receptor sequences come from a human donor with narcolepsy.

The chain links TRBV2 to TRBJ2-5, with D unresolved. Per the germline V gene, CDR1 is SNHLY and CDR2 is FYNNEI. V was pared by 5 bases and J by 5 bases, with 12 bases between. The CDR3 has 13 amino acids. DNA for the CDR3: TGTGCCAGCAGTTTGGGTCTATCGGAGACCCAGTACTTC. Translation: CASSLGLSETQYF.

The chain uses TRBV28 and TRBJ1-1; D not certain. Germline-derived CDR1 and CDR2 are MDHEN and SYDVKM. V lost 7 bases to trimming and J lost 0 bases, with 12 bases between them. The CDR3 is made up of 14 amino acids. The CDR3 sequence: CASTPRTLNTEAFF. CDR3 DNA: TGTGCCAGCACCCCGCGGACCTTGAACACTGAAGCTTTCTTT.

V and J are TRBV2 and TRBJ2-5, with TRBD2 identical over 8 bases. CDR1 is SNHLY and CDR2 is FYNNEI in the germline V gene. The CDR3 runs to 16 residues. V shed 8 bases and J 2 bases; nucleotides not matched to a gene: 13. In nucleotides, the CDR3 is TGTGCCAGCGCTACGGGGGGGCGAGGAGGGCAAGAGACCCAGTACTTC. Translated, it gives CASATGGRGGQETQYF.

The chain employs TRBV7-3 and TRBJ1-2, with D possibly being TRBD1 (6 bases). In germline, CDR1 is SGHTA, CDR2 FQGTGA. V shed 4 bases and J shed 8 bases, with 20 bases lying between them. The CDR3 extends over 15 amino acids. In DNA form, the CDR3 reads TGTGCCAGCAGCTCCACTGGGACAAGTCCGGGAGGCTACACCTTC. Translation: CASSSTGTSPGGYTF.

V is TRBV7-3 and J is TRBJ1-2; no clear D gene. This CDR3 has 17 residues. Per germline, CDR1 SGHTA and CDR2 FQGTGA. V was cut by 2 bases and J by 1 base, with 17 bases left in between. CDR3 sequence reads: CASSLGVGQAHNYGYTF. The CDR3 region has the DNA TGTGCCAGCAGCTTAGGGGTTGGGCAGGCGCATAACTATGGCTACACCTTC.

This chain joins TRBV5-8 and TRBJ1-4; possible D gene TRBD1, 5 bases. Germline lookup yields CDR1 SGHTS and CDR2 YDEGEE. CDR3 length equals 16 residues. V lost 2 bases and J lost 4, with 15 bases in between. CDR3 bases: TGTGCCAGCAGCTTCGGTGTGCGGGGCATTAATGAAAAACTGTTTTTT. Protein sequence: CASSFGVRGINEKLFF. Together with reference TRBV5-8 and TRBJ1-4, the CDR3 gives the full variable domain: EAGVTQSPTHLIKTRGQQATLRCSPISGHTSVYWYQQALGLGLQFLLWYDEGEERNRGNFPPRFSGRQFPNYSSELNVNALELEDSALYLCASSFGVRGINEKLFFGSGTQLSVL.

The CDR3 spells CASRFRWDRVGGNTIYF. CDR3 DNA: TGTGCAAGTCGCTTCCGGTGGGACAGGGTCGGTGGAAACACCATATATTTT. The chain is built from TRBV12-2 and TRBJ1-3; the D call TRBD1 from the table was never checked on the DNA. TRBV12-2 constitutes a pseudogene. The CDR3 has 17 residues.

The V gene is TRBV5-5, the J gene TRBJ2-7; D could derive from TRBD1 or TRBD2 (5 bases each). The CDR3 runs 15 residues. V gave up 0 bases and J gave up 7 bases, with 17 bases separating them. The germline gives CDR1 SGHKS, CDR2 YYEKEE (reference sequence). The CDR3 protein is CASSLEGIRRMEQYF. CDR3 coding DNA: TGTGCCAGCAGCTTGGAGGGGATCCGGAGGATGGAGCAGTACTTC. Together with reference TRBV5-5 and TRBJ2-7, the CDR3 gives the full variable domain: DAGVTQSPTHLIKTRGQQVTLRCSPISGHKSVSWYQQVLGQGPQFIFQYYEKEERGRGNFPDRFSARQFPNYSSELNVNALLLGDSALYLCASSLEGIRRMEQYFGPGTRLTVT.

DNA for the CDR3: TGTGCCAGCAGTGGGGGAATCTGGGAGGACCTGAACGAGCAGTACTTC. Translation: CASSGGIWEDLNEQYF. The V and J genes are TRBV2 and TRBJ2-7; D perhaps matches TRBD2 (6 bases). Germline-derived CDR1 and CDR2 are SNHLY and FYNNEI. The CDR3 is 16 amino acids. V dropped 4 bases and J dropped 5 bases, with 21 bases sitting between them.

CDR3: CASSPGQDSYEQYF. The DNA of the CDR3 is TGTGCCAGCAGTCCGGGACAAGACTCCTACGAGCAGTACTTC. The chain is built from TRBV9 and TRBJ2-7; possibly TRBD1 for D (6 bases). The CDR3 is made up of 14 amino acids. The germline V gene has CDR1 SGDLS and CDR2 YYNGEE. The V gene lost 5 bases and the J gene lost 0 bases, with 12 bases spanning the gap.

This rearrangement joins TRBV15 to TRBJ2-1; D remains unclear. The germline gives CDR1 LNHNV, CDR2 YYDKDF (reference sequence). V was shortened by 0 bases and J by 0 bases, with 9 bases between the two germline ends. The CDR3 is made up of 16 amino acids. The CDR3 sequence is CATSRDGQTSYNEQFF. Written as DNA, the CDR3 is TGTGCCACCAGCAGAGATGGGCAAACCTCCTACAATGAGCAGTTCTTC.

This chain joins TRBV10-3 and TRBJ2-7; no clear D. Per germline, CDR1 ENHRY and CDR2 SYGVKD. The CDR3 runs to 13 residues. The V end lost 10 bases, the J end lost 0 bases, and 13 bases lay between the germline ends. The CDR3 loop reads CATTPEDSYEQYF. CDR3 bases: TGTGCCACCACCCCCGAGGACTCCTACGAGCAGTACTTC.

The V gene is TRBV7-9, the J gene TRBJ1-5; no clear D gene. The germline CDR1 and CDR2 sequences are SEHNR and FQNEAQ (reference sequence). Trimming cost V 6 bases and J 2 bases, with 14 bases left between them. This CDR3 contains 15 residues. The CDR3 DNA reads as TGTGCCAGCAGTTCAGCGGGCCTGGGCAATCAGCCCCAGCATTTT. Translation: CASSSAGLGNQPQHF.

V gene TRBV5-5 combines with J gene TRBJ1-5; D might be TRBD1 (5 bases). The CDR3 is 15 residues long. V lost 4 bases to trimming and J lost 3 bases, with 14 bases between them. The germline V gene has CDR1 SGHKS and CDR2 YYEKEE (reference sequence). The DNA for the CDR3 is TGTGCCAGCAGCCCAACCGGGACCACCAATCAGCCCCAGCATTTT. Protein sequence: CASSPTGTTNQPQHF.